This is a list of T cell receptor beta chains from one sample in a study of T cells in Graves' hyperthyroidism and ophthalmopathy. TCRdb analysed the multiplex PCR reads with MiXCR anew, one entry per CDR3 protein. This table has 360,000 or so distinct CDR3 sequences, 15% to 20% appearing once. Sequencing was performed on blood. These receptors originate from a woman aged 40 to 55 with Graves' ophthalmopathy. Both conserved end residues are part of each CDR3. A D gene is named only where the DNA matches it firmly. Expanded clones are given a class, and other clones once, few, many or no size at all.

TRBV2	TRBD2	many	TRBJ2-1	CASKASGRGSYNEQFF	TGTGCCAGCAAGGCTAGCGGGAGAGGGTCCTACAATGAGCAGTTCTTC
TRBV28	TRBD2	many	TRBJ2-7	CRVAGGPYEQYF	TGCCGGGTAGCGGGAGGGCCGTACGAGCAGTACTTC
TRBV2	-	many	TRBJ1-2	CATKGLTNTF	TGTGCCACTAAAGGCCTTACGAACACCTTC
TRBV28	TRBD1	many	TRBJ2-5	CASSLSMGQGEETQYF	TGTGCCAGCAGTTTATCCATGGGACAGGGGGAAGAGACCCAGTACTTC
TRBV11-1	-	many	TRBJ1-1	CASSLLVWGEKGTEAFF	TGTGCCAGCAGCTTATTAGTTTGGGGAGAGAAGGGCACTGAAGCTTTCTTT
TRBV11-2	-	many	TRBJ2-7	CASSWGTGPYEQYF	TGTGCCAGCAGCTGGGGGACGGGGCCCTACGAGCAGTACTTC
TRBV7-9	-	many	TRBJ1-2	CASSLDTWRNYGYTF	TGTGCCAGCAGCTTAGATACCTGGCGGAACTATGGCTACACCTTC
TRBV12-3/TRBV12-4	TRBD2	-	TRBJ2-5	CASSQPGLGETQYF	TGTGCCAGCAGTCAACCGGGACTAGGAGAGACCCAGTACTTC
TRBV7-9	-	-	TRBJ2-5	CASSRPGLKETQYF	TGTGCCAGCAGCCGCCCGGGACTTAAAGAGACCCAGTACTTC
TRBV28	TRBD1	many	TRBJ1-1	CASSFSSGTGRIVNTEAFF	TGTGCCAGCAGTTTTTCGTCTGGGACAGGGCGTATAGTGAACACTGAAGCTTTCTTT
TRBV28	-	many	TRBJ2-6	CASRSGSSGANVLTF	TGTGCCAGCAGATCAGGGTCCTCTGGGGCCAACGTCCTGACTTTC
TRBV7-3	TRBD2	many	TRBJ2-5	CASSSTSGSQETQYF	TGTGCCAGCAGCTCAACTAGCGGGAGTCAGGAGACCCAGTACTTC
TRBV9	-	many	TRBJ2-2	CASSEVTANTGELFF	TGTGCCAGCAGCGAAGTGACGGCGAACACCGGGGAGCTGTTTTTT
TRBV10-3	-	many	TRBJ2-7	CAISVNRDYEQYF	TGTGCCATCAGTGTGAACAGAGACTACGAGCAGTACTTC
TRBV30	TRBD1	many	TRBJ1-6	CAWSAGGSDSPLHF	TGTGCCTGGAGCGCAGGGGGCTCGGATTCACCCCTCCACTTT
TRBV19	-	many	TRBJ1-1	CASSGVSGAFF	TGTGCCAGTAGCGGGGTATCGGGAGCTTTCTTT
TRBV6-1	-	-	TRBJ1-6	CASSPGATSPLHF	TGTGCCAGCAGCCCAGGGGCGACTTCACCCCTCCACTTT
TRBV4-1	-	many	TRBJ1-5	CASSQGRLNSNQPQHF	TGCGCCAGCAGCCAAGGACGCCTAAATAGCAATCAGCCCCAGCATTTT
TRBV30	TRBD1	many	TRBJ1-1	CACRRDRLNTEAFF	TGTGCCTGCCGCCGGGACAGACTGAACACTGAAGCTTTCTTT
TRBV10-3	TRBD1	many	TRBJ1-3	CAIEGGTGNTIYF	TGTGCCATCGAAGGGGGCACTGGAAACACCATATATTTT
TRBV6-5	TRBD1	many	TRBJ2-5	CASSRDRGQETQYF	TGTGCCAGCAGTCGGGACAGAGGACAAGAGACCCAGTACTTC
TRBV30	-	few	TRBJ1-5	CAWSVKGSQPQHF	TGTGCCTGGAGTGTAAAGGGGAGCCAGCCCCAGCATTTT
TRBV12-3/TRBV12-4	TRBD1	-	TRBJ1-6	CASSLKLRGFGQVVGNSPLHF	TGTGCCAGCAGTTTAAAGCTTCGAGGCTTCGGACAGGTCGTGGGTAATTCACCCCTCCACTTT
TRBV28	-	many	TRBJ1-1	CASSNQVRTEAFF	TGTGCCAGCAGTAACCAGGTGCGCACTGAAGCTTTCTTT
TRBV11-1	-	many	TRBJ2-7	CASSSNRRVWEQYF	TGTGCCAGCAGCTCCAACAGGCGAGTTTGGGAGCAGTACTTC
TRBV27	TRBD1	many	TRBJ1-2	CASRGGEDFGYTF	TGTGCCAGCAGAGGGGGCGAGGACTTTGGCTACACCTTC
TRBV3-1	-	many	TRBJ2-7	CASSQAGGLYEQYF	TGTGCCAGCAGCCAGGCAGGGGGGTTGTACGAGCAGTACTTC
TRBV30	-	-	TRBJ2-2	CAWSVGGSAGELFF	TGTGCCTGGAGTGTTGGGGGGTCTGCCGGGGAGCTGTTTTTT
TRBV28	TRBD1	many	TRBJ1-5	CASSLPGQGLQPQHF	TGTGCCAGCAGCCTACCGGGACAGGGTCTCCAGCCCCAGCATTTT
TRBV5-5	-	many	TRBJ1-5	CASSRLGSNQPQHF	TGTGCCAGCAGCCGTCTGGGTAGCAATCAGCCCCAGCATTTT
TRBV12-3/TRBV12-4	-	many	TRBJ2-7	CASRTDGSYEQYF	TGTGCCAGCAGAACGGACGGTTCCTACGAGCAGTACTTC
TRBV18	-	many	TRBJ2-2	CANSAGQPNTGELFF	TGTGCCAACTCGGCGGGACAGCCGAACACCGGGGAGCTGTTTTTT
TRBV25-1	TRBD1	-	TRBJ1-4	CASSSGTGREKLFF	TGTGCCAGCTCGTCCGGGACAGGTCGTGAAAAACTGTTTTTT
TRBV6-5	-	many	TRBJ1-1	CASKLTATGFTEAFF	TGTGCCAGCAAACTTACAGCGACAGGATTCACTGAAGCTTTCTTT
TRBV7-2	TRBD2	-	TRBJ2-4	CASSLAGGGGIQYF	TGTGCCAGCAGCTTAGCAGGCGGCGGGGGCATTCAGTACTTC
TRBV7-2	-	many	TRBJ1-1	CASSLAGSRTNMNTEAFF	TGTGCCAGCAGCTTAGCGGGCAGCCGAACAAACATGAACACTGAAGCTTTCTTT
TRBV28	-	many	TRBJ2-5	CASSPYTGQETQYF	TGTGCCAGCAGTCCATACACGGGTCAAGAGACCCAGTACTTC
TRBV28	-	many	TRBJ1-3	CASSLPPGSGNTIYF	TGTGCCAGCAGTTTACCCCCGGGGTCGGGAAACACCATATATTTT
TRBV19	TRBD2	many	TRBJ2-2	CASTTRSGRFGGELFF	TGTGCCAGTACAACGAGGAGCGGGAGGTTCGGCGGGGAGCTGTTTTTT
TRBV7-8	-	many	TRBJ2-2	CASSLGLVSTGELFF	TGTGCCAGCAGCTTAGGACTAGTCAGCACCGGGGAGCTGTTTTTT
TRBV29-1	TRBD1	many	TRBJ2-2	CSVENFRQGANTGELFF	TGCAGCGTTGAAAACTTTAGACAGGGGGCGAACACCGGGGAGCTGTTTTTT
TRBV6-2/TRBV6-3	-	once	TRBJ1-1	CASRATGSTEAFF	TGTGCCAGCAGAGCAACAGGTAGCACTGAAGCTTTCTTT
TRBV19	-	many	TRBJ1-1	CASSILGSERAFF	TGTGCCAGTAGTATTCTTGGCTCCGAACGAGCTTTCTTT
TRBV7-8	-	many	TRBJ2-2	CASSTQELTGELFF	TGTGCCAGCAGCACACAGGAACTTACGGGGGAGCTGTTTTTT
TRBV28	-	many	TRBJ2-7	CASSVTGGRYEQYF	TGTGCCAGCAGTGTAACCGGGGGACGCTACGAGCAGTACTTC
TRBV10-3	TRBD2	many	TRBJ2-5	CAISESGGTSGIGETQYF	TGTGCCATCAGTGAGTCGGGGGGGACTAGCGGGATTGGAGAGACCCAGTACTTC
TRBV29-1	-	many	TRBJ1-1	CSIMNLMNTEAFF	TGCAGCATAATGAACCTTATGAACACTGAAGCTTTCTTT
TRBV14	-	many	TRBJ2-7	CASSQVGAYSYEQYF	TGTGCCAGCAGCCAAGTTGGCGCCTACTCCTACGAGCAGTACTTC
TRBV27	TRBD2	many	TRBJ2-7	CASSLSGGSPYEQYF	TGTGCCAGCAGTTTGTCGGGCGGGAGCCCCTACGAGCAGTACTTC
TRBV6-1	-	many	TRBJ2-7	CASSEALGRRVGEQYF	TGTGCCAGCAGTGAAGCGCTGGGACGACGGGTAGGCGAGCAGTACTTC
TRBV5-6	-	many	TRBJ1-1	CASSFRAQGLGEAFF	TGTGCCAGCAGCTTCCGGGCCCAAGGGTTAGGTGAAGCTTTCTTT
TRBV28	-	-	TRBJ2-5	CASGFRGRGGQETQYF	TGTGCCAGCGGTTTTCGTGGGCGGGGTGGCCAAGAGACCCAGTACTTC
TRBV27	-	-	TRBJ1-5	CASSPGYRQPQHF	TGTGCCAGCAGTCCAGGGTACCGTCAGCCCCAGCATTTT
TRBV29-1	-	many	TRBJ2-5	CSVVSPGETQYF	TGCAGCGTTGTAAGCCCAGGGGAGACCCAGTACTTC
TRBV28	-	many	TRBJ1-2	CASSLMGAHGYTF	TGTGCCAGCAGTTTAATGGGGGCACATGGCTACACCTTC
TRBV20-1	TRBD1	many	TRBJ1-2	CSAVQGAKGYTF	TGCAGTGCAGTACAGGGGGCGAAAGGCTACACCTTC
TRBV10-3	-	-	TRBJ2-2	CAISNPSVANTGELFF	TGTGCCATCAGCAACCCTAGCGTCGCGAACACCGGGGAGCTGTTTTTT
TRBV30	TRBD1	many	TRBJ2-7	CAWRWTGGYEQYF	TGTGCCTGGCGATGGACAGGGGGCTACGAGCAGTACTTC
TRBV6-1	-	many	TRBJ2-7	CASLKASYEQYF	TGTGCCAGCCTCAAGGCTTCCTACGAGCAGTACTTC